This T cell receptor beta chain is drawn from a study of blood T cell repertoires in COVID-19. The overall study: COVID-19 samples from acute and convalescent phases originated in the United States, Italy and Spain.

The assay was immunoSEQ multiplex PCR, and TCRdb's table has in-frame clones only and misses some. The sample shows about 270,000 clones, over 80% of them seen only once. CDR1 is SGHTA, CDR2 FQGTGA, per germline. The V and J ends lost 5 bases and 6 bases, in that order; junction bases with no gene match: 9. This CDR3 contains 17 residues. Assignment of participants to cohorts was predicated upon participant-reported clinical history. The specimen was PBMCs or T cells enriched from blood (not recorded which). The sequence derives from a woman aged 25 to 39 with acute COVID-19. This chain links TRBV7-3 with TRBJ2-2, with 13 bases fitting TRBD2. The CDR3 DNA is TGTGCCAGCAGCCCAGAGCAGACTAGCGGGAGGTCCGGGGAGCTGTTTTTT. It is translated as CASSPEQTSGRSGELFF. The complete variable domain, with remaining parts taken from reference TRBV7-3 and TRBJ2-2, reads GAGVSQTPSNKVTEKGKYVELRCDPISGHTALYWYRQSLGQGPEFLIYFQGTGAADDSGLPNDRFFAVRPEGSVSTLKIQRTERGDSAVYLCASSPEQTSGRSGELFFGEGSRLTVL.